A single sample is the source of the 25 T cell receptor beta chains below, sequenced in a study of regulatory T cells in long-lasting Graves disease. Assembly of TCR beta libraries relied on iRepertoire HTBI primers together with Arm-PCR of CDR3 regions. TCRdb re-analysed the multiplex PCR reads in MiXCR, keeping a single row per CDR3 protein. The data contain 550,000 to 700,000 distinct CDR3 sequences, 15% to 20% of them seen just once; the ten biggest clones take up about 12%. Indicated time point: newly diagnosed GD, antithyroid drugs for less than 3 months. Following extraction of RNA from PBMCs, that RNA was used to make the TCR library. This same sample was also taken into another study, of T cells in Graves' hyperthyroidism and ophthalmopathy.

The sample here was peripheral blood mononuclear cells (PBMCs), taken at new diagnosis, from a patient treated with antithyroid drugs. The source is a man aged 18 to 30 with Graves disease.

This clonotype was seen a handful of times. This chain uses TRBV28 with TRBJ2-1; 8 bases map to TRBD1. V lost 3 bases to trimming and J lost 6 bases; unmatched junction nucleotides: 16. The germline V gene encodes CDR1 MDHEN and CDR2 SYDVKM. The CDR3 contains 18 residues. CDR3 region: CASSFLLGNRDRGNEQFF. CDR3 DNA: TGTGCCAGCAGTTTTTTATTAGGCAATCGAGACAGGGGCAATGAGCAGTTCTTC.

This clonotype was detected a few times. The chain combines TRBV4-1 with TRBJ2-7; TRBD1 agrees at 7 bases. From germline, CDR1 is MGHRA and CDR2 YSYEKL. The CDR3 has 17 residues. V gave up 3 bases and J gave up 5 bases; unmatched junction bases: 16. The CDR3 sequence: CASSHAGQTGLPNEQYF. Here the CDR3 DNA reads TGCGCCAGCAGCCACGCCGGTCAGACAGGGCTGCCTAACGAGCAGTACTTC.

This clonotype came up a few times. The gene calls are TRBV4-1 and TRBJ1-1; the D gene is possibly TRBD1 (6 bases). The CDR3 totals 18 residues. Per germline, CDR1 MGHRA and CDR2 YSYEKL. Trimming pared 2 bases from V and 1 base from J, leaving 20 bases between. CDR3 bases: TGCGCCAGCAGCCAAAGAGACAGGTCTAATACTCCGAACACTGAAGCTTTCTTT. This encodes CASSQRDRSNTPNTEAFF.

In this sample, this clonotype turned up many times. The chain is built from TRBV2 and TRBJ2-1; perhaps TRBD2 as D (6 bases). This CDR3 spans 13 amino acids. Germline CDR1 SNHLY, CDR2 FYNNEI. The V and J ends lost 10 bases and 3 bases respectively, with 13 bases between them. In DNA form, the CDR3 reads TGTGCCAATACGGCGGGACTCTACAATGAGCAGTTCTTC. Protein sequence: CANTAGLYNEQFF.

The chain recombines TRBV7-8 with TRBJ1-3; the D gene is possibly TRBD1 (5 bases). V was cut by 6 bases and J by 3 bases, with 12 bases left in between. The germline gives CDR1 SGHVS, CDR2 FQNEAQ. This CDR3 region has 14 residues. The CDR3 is CASRPSGGGNTIYF. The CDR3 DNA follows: TGTGCCAGCAGGCCCTCTGGGGGTGGAAACACCATATATTTT.

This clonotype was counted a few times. CDR3 protein: CASSSWATEAFF. The CDR3, as DNA: TGTGCCAGCAGCTCGTGGGCCACTGAAGCTTTCTTT. The genes are TRBV11-2 and TRBJ1-1; D is uncertain. CDR1 SGHAT and CDR2 FQNNGV come from the germline V gene. The V end was cut by 4 bases, the J end by 4 bases, with 7 bases between. The CDR3 sequence is 12 residues long.

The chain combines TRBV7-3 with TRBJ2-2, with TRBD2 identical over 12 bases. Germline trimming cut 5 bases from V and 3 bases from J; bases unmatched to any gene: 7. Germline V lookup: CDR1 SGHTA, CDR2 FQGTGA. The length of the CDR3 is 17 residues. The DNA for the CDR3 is TGTGCCAGCAGCCGTCTGACTAGCGGGAGCGACACCGGGGAGCTGTTTTTT. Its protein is CASSRLTSGSDTGELFF.

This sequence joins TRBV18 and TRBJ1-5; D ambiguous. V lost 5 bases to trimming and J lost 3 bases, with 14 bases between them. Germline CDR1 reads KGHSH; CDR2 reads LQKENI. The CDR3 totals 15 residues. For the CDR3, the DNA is TGTGCCAGCTCATCAGCCGGCCAGAACAATCAGCCCCAGCATTTT. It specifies CASSSAGQNNQPQHF. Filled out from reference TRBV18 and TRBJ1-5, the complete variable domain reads NAGVMQNPRHLVRRRGQEARLRCSPMKGHSHVYWYRQLPEEGLKFMVYLQKENIIDESGMPKERFSAEFPKEGPSILRIQQVVRGDSAAYFCASSSAGQNNQPQHFGDGTRLSIL.

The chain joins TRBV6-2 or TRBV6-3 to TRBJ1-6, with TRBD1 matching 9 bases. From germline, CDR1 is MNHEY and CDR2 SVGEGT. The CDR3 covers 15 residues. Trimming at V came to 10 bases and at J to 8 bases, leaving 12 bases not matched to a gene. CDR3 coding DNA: TGTGCCACCCACCCCAAGACAGGGGGTTATTCACCCCTCCACTTT. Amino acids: CATHPKTGGYSPLHF.

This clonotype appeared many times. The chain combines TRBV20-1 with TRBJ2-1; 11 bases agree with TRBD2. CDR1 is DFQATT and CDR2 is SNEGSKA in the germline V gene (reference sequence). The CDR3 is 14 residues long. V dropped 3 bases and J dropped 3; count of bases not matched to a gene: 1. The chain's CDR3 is CSARTSGVYNEQFF. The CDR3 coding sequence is TGCAGTGCTAGGACTAGCGGGGTCTACAATGAGCAGTTCTTC.

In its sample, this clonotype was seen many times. The CDR3, as DNA: TGTGCCAGCAGCTTTCTCGGAGGACCCTACAATGAGCAGTTCTTC. It translates to CASSFLGGPYNEQFF. This rearrangement joins TRBV11-1 to TRBJ2-1; possibly TRBD2 for D (5 bases). Per germline, CDR1 SGHAT and CDR2 FQDESV (reference sequence). This CDR3 spans 15 amino acids. The ends were cut back, 3 bases at V and 2 bases at J, with 11 bases in the middle.

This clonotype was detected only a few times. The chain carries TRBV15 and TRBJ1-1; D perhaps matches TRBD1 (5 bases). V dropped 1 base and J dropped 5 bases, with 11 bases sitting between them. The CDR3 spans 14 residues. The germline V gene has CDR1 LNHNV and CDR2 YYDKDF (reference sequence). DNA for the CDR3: TGTGCCACCAGCAGAGGCCCCGGGGGAACTGAAGCTTTCTTT. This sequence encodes CATSRGPGGTEAFF.

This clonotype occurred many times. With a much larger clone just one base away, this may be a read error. CDR3 region: CASSYGTGYGYTF. As DNA, the CDR3 is TGTGCCAGCAGTTACGGGACAGGGTATGGCTACACCTTC. This chain links TRBV12-3 or TRBV12-4 with TRBJ1-2, with TRBD1 matching over 9 bases. The CDR3 runs to 13 residues. The V segment lost 4 bases and the J segment 5 bases; nucleotides outside the gene matches: 2.

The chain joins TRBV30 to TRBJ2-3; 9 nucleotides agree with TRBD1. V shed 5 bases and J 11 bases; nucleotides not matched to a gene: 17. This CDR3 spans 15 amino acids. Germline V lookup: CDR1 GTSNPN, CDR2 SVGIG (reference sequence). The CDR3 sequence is CAWGRDRETTIEQYF. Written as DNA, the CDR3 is TGTGCCTGGGGAAGGGACAGGGAGACAACTATTGAGCAGTATTTT.

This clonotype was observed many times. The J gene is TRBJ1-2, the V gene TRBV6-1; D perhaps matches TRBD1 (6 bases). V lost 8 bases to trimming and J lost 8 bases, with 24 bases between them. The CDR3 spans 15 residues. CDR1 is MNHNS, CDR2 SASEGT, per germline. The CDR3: CASFYKQGPARGYTF. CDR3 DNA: TGTGCCAGCTTCTACAAACAGGGACCAGCGCGCGGCTACACCTTC.

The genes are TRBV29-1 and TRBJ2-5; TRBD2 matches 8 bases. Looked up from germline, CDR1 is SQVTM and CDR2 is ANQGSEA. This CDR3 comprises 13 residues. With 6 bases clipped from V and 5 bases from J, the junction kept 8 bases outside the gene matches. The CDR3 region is CSVPSGSRETQYF. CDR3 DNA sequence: TGCAGCGTCCCTAGCGGGTCGAGGGAGACCCAGTACTTC.

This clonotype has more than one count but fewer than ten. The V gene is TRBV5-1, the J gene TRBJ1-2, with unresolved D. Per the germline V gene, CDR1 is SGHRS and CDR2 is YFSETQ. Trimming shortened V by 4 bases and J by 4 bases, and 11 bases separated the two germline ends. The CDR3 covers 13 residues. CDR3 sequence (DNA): TGCGCCAGCAGCCCAGACCGATTCTATGGCTACACCTTC. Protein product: CASSPDRFYGYTF.

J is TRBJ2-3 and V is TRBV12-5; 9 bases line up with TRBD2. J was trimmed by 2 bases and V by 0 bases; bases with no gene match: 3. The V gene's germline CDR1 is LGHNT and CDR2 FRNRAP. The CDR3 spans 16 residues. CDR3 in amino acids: CASGLVLAGFTDTQYF. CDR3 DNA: TGTGCTAGTGGTTTGGTCCTAGCGGGGTTCACAGATACGCAGTATTTT.

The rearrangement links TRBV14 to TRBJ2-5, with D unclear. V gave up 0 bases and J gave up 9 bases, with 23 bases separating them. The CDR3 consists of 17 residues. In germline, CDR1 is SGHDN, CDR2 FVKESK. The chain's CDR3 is CASSQDYWQAETHAQYF. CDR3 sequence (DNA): TGTGCCAGCAGCCAAGATTATTGGCAGGCCGAGACCCACGCCCAGTACTTC.

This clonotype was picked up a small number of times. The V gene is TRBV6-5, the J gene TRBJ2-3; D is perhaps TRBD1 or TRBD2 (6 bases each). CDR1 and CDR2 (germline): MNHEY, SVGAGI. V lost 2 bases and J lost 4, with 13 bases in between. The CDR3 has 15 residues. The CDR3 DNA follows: TGTGCCAGCAGTTACGGGGGGCGACCATCAGATACGCAGTATTTT. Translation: CASSYGGRPSDTQYF.

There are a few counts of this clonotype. CDR3 loop: CASMSGAYEQYF. CDR3 nucleotide sequence: TGTGCCAGCATGTCGGGGGCCTACGAGCAGTACTTC. J is TRBJ2-7 and V is TRBV27; perhaps TRBD2 as D (6 bases). V lost 7 bases, J lost 2 bases, and 9 bases lay in between. CDR1 is MNHEY and CDR2 is SMNVEV in the germline V gene (reference sequence). The CDR3 has 12 residues.

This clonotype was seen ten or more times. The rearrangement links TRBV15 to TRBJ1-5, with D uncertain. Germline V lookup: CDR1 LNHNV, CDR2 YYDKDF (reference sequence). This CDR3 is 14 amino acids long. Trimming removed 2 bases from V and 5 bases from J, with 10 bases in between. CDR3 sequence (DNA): TGTGCCACCAGCAGAACGCAGCCGGATCAGCCCCAGCATTTT. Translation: CATSRTQPDQPQHF.

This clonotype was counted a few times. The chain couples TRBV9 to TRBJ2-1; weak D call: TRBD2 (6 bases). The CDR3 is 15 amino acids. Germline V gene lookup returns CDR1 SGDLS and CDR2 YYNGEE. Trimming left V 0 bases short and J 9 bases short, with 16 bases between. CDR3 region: CASSVDLASDREQFF. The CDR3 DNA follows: TGTGCCAGCAGCGTAGATTTGGCTAGCGATCGTGAGCAGTTCTTC.

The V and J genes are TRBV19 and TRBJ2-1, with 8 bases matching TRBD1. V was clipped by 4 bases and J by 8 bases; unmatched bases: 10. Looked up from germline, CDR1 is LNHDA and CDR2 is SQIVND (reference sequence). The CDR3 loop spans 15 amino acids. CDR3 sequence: CASSSPGQANYEQFF. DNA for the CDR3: TGTGCCAGTAGTAGCCCGGGACAGGCTAACTATGAGCAGTTCTTC. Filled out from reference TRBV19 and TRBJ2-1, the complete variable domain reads DGGITQSPKYLFRKEGQNVTLSCEQNLNHDAMYWYRQDPGQGLRLIYYSQIVNDFQKGDIAEGYSVSREKKESFPLTVTSAQKNPTAFYLCASSSPGQANYEQFFGPGTRLTVL.

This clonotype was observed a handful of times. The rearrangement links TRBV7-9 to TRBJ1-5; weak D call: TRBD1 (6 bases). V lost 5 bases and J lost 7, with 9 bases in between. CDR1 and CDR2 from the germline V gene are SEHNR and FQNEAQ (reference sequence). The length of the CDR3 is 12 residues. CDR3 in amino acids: CASSGGHQPQHF. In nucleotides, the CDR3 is TGTGCCAGCAGCGGGGGGCACCAGCCCCAGCATTTT.